This is a list of T cell receptor beta chains from one sample in a study of beta chain features in type 1 diabetes. The data were produced by immunoSEQ multiplex PCR, yet TCRdb's version contains in-frame clones alone and is incomplete. The sample includes around 160,000 clones, about 44% of them seen just once. Sequencing used Tregs from blood. These receptor sequences come from a man younger than 35 in good health. CDR3s include the opening cysteine and the closing phenylalanine or tryptophan. D genes are given only for firm matches. A clone size is listed for some rows: how often the clone was seen (once, few, many), or a class if it is expanded.

d_gene	v_gene	abundance	j_gene	CDR3nt	CDR3aa
TRBD2	TRBV11-2	few	TRBJ2-1	TGTGCCAGCAGCTTACTTCGAGCTAGCGGGGGGTACAATGAGCAGTTCTTC	CASSLLRASGGYNEQFF
NA	TRBV6-5	few	TRBJ1-1	TGTGCCAGCAGGTATACAGTGTACACTGAAGCTTTCTTT	CASRYTVYTEAFF
NA	TRBV27	NA	TRBJ2-4	TGTGCCAGCAGTTCACAGGGCCTTGGGCGAAACATTCAGTACTTC	CASSSQGLGRNIQYF
TRBD2	TRBV5-6	NA	TRBJ2-3	TGTGCCAGCAGCTTGGCAATAGCGGGAGGAACTAGCACAGATACGCAGTATTTT	CASSLAIAGGTSTDTQYF
TRBD2	TRBV28	NA	TRBJ2-1	TGTGCCAGCGGCGGGAGAAACAATGAGCAGTTCTTC	CASGGRNNEQFF
NA	TRBV7-2	few	TRBJ2-5	TGTGCCAGCAGCTTCGGACAGCAAGAGACCCAGTACTTC	CASSFGQQETQYF
NA	TRBV5-1	few	TRBJ2-2	TGCGCCAGTCACACCGGGACTCTACTCCTTAACACCGGGGAGCTGTTTTTT	CASHTGTLLLNTGELFF
TRBD1	TRBV19	NA	TRBJ1-5	TGTGCCAGTAGTTGGGGACAGGGGAATCAGCCCCAGCATTTT	CASSWGQGNQPQHF
NA	TRBV10-3	NA	TRBJ2-2	TGTGCCATCAGTGAGGTGCGGGCAAACACCGGGGAGCTGTTTTTT	CAISEVRANTGELFF
TRBD1	TRBV5-1	few	TRBJ2-7	TGCGCCAGCAGCCGTGACAGGGGGCGATCCTACGAGCAGTACTTC	CASSRDRGRSYEQYF
TRBD1	TRBV7-9	NA	TRBJ2-7	TGTGCCAGCAGCGACAGGGGGCGCACCTACGAGCAGTACTTC	CASSDRGRTYEQYF
TRBD2	TRBV7-2	once	TRBJ2-1	TGTGCCAGCAGCTCACTAGCGGGAGGGTCCCGCTCCTACAATGAGCAGTTCTTC	CASSSLAGGSRSYNEQFF
TRBD1	TRBV7-8	NA	TRBJ2-7	TGTGCCAGCAGCCTCTTACTTGTGGGACAGGGCTACGAGCAGTACTTC	CASSLLLVGQGYEQYF
TRBD2	TRBV4-3	NA	TRBJ2-7	TGCGCCAGCAGCCAAGATCCGGGGACTGCGGGAGCTTCCGGGTCCTACGAGCAGTACTTC	CASSQDPGTAGASGSYEQYF
NA	TRBV11-2	few	TRBJ1-4	TGTGCCAGCAGCTATACACGTGCAACTAATGAAAAACTGTTTTTT	CASSYTRATNEKLFF
TRBD2	TRBV15	few	TRBJ2-3	TGTGCCACCAGCTCGCGACTAGCGGGGGGTACAGATACGCAGTATTTT	CATSSRLAGGTDTQYF
TRBD2	TRBV29-1	few	TRBJ2-5	TGCAGCGTTGTAATAGCGGGGGGGGAAGAGACCCAGTACTTC	CSVVIAGGEETQYF
TRBD2	TRBV29-1	NA	TRBJ2-3	TGCAGCGCAAGGACTAGCGGGGGGGATACAGATACGCAGTATTTT	CSARTSGGDTDTQYF
NA	TRBV2	few	TRBJ2-3	TGTGCCGTCCAGAAAGCGGGCACAGGGGCAGATACGCAGTATTTT	CAVQKAGTGADTQYF
TRBD2	TRBV7-9	NA	TRBJ2-7	TGTGCCAGCAGCTTATCTGGAGCGGGGGAGCAGTACTTC	CASSLSGAGEQYF
TRBD1	TRBV18	NA	TRBJ1-1	TGTGCCAGCGGTCAGGGGGCTAATACTGAAGCTTTCTTT	CASGQGANTEAFF
TRBD1	TRBV2	NA	TRBJ2-7	TGTGCCAGCAGTCAAAACAGGGGCGAGCAGTACTTC	CASSQNRGEQYF
TRBD2	TRBV6-6	once	TRBJ2-7	TGTGCCAGCAGTTACTCAGCGGGGGTATTCTACGAGCAGTACTTC	CASSYSAGVFYEQYF
TRBD2	TRBV28	NA	TRBJ2-2	TGTGCCAGCAGGGGGACTAGCGGATACACCGGGGAGCTGTTTTTT	CASRGTSGYTGELFF
NA	TRBV15	NA	TRBJ1-2	TGTGCCACCAGCAGAGATGTAGGGGACTATGGCTACACCTTC	CATSRDVGDYGYTF
NA	TRBV4-1	NA	TRBJ1-2	TGCGCCAGCAGCCAAGTGGGCAGCTCTAACTATGGCTACACCTTC	CASSQVGSSNYGYTF
NA	TRBV29-1	few	TRBJ2-5	TGCAGCGTCCGGGGGAGTCTCCAAGAGACCCAGTACTTC	CSVRGSLQETQYF
TRBD1	TRBV30	NA	TRBJ1-1	TGTGCCTGGAACAGGGGACCCACTGAAGCTTTCTTT	CAWNRGPTEAFF
NA	TRBV19	NA	TRBJ1-5	TGTGCCAGTAGTATGGGCAGGGGAGGGGATGGTAGCAATCAGCCCCAGCATTTT	CASSMGRGGDGSNQPQHF
NA	TRBV6-1	few	TRBJ1-2	TGTGCCATCAGTGAGTCGAGAGCCCCAGGATTCTATGGCTACACCTTC	CAISESRAPGFYGYTF
NA	TRBV15	NA	TRBJ2-4	TGTGCCACCAGCAGAGATAGCCAAACCTTCGCCAAGTACTTC	CATSRDSQTFAKYF
NA	TRBV10-3	few	TRBJ2-3	TGTGCCATCACTCCCACTAGCACAGATACGCAGTATTTT	CAITPTSTDTQYF
NA	TRBV7-9	NA	TRBJ2-2	TGTGCCAGCAGCTTGCTAGGGGTTAACACCGGGGAGCTGTTTTTT	CASSLLGVNTGELFF
TRBD1	TRBV27	NA	TRBJ2-1	TGTGCCAGCAGCGGGTTCAGGGGACAGTCCTACAATGAGCAGTTCTTC	CASSGFRGQSYNEQFF
NA	TRBV28	NA	TRBJ2-7	TGTGCCAGCAGCCGACGTTCGGGTCCCCCAACCTACGAGCAGTACTTC	CASSRRSGPPTYEQYF
NA	TRBV5-4	few	TRBJ1-1	TGTGCCAGCAGATTGCTGGGTGCGGGCACTGAAGCTTTCTTT	CASRLLGAGTEAFF
TRBD1	TRBV7-9	NA	TRBJ1-2	TGTGCCAGCAGCTCCATGCAGGGGGCATGGGGCTACACCTTC	CASSSMQGAWGYTF
TRBD2	TRBV5-6	few	TRBJ2-5	TGTGCCAGCAGCTTGGGGGGAGGGAGCCAAGAGACCCAGTACTTC	CASSLGGGSQETQYF
NA	TRBV6-1	NA	TRBJ1-5	TGTGCCAGCAGGGCTAGCTTGTGGAGCAATCAGCCCCAGCATTTT	CASRASLWSNQPQHF
NA	TRBV5-6	NA	TRBJ1-2	TGTGCCAGCAGCTTGGTGGGAGGTTATTATGGCTACACCTTC	CASSLVGGYYGYTF
NA	TRBV28	NA	TRBJ2-7	TGTGCCAGCGGTTACAGGGGAGGCGAGCAGTACTTC	CASGYRGGEQYF
NA	TRBV28	NA	TRBJ1-5	TGTGCCAGCAGTTTGGGCGCCTATCAGCCCCAGCATTTT	CASSLGAYQPQHF
NA	TRBV19	NA	TRBJ1-2	TGTGCCAGTAGTATAGACGGAGATAACTATGGCTACACCTTC	CASSIDGDNYGYTF
NA	TRBV7-2	NA	TRBJ2-5	TGTGCCAGCAGCTTGACCTCCGGAGGGCTCGGAGGGACCCAGTACTTC	CASSLTSGGLGGTQYF
TRBD2	TRBV18	NA	TRBJ2-2	TGTGCCAGCTCACCCCCCGGGGGGATCACCGGGGAGCTGTTTTTT	CASSPPGGITGELFF
TRBD1	TRBV29-1	few	TRBJ2-2	TGCAGCGTTGCCCTGGACAGGGTATGGCGAACCGGGGAGCTGTTTTTT	CSVALDRVWRTGELFF
TRBD1	TRBV5-4	NA	TRBJ1-6	TGTGCCAGCAGCTCGGGACAGCTGTCACCCCTCCACTTT	CASSSGQLSPLHF
NA	TRBV6-6	NA	TRBJ2-1	TGTGCCAGCAGTTACGAGACAGATTACAATGAGCAGTTCTTC	CASSYETDYNEQFF
NA	TRBV7-2	once	TRBJ2-5	TGTGCCAGCAGCTTAAACGGGGTTGGGGAGACCCAGTACTTC	CASSLNGVGETQYF
NA	TRBV5-1	few	TRBJ2-5	TGCGCCAGCAGCTTGTTGAGGGAGAGATGGGAGACCCAGTACTTC	CASSLLRERWETQYF
NA	TRBV29-1	NA	TRBJ1-2	TGCAGCGTTGAAGAGGGCAGGGGAGTTGGCTACACCTTC	CSVEEGRGVGYTF
TRBD2	TRBV19	few	TRBJ2-7	TGTGCCAGTAGTATCGGACTAGCGGGAGCCTACGAGCAGTACTTC	CASSIGLAGAYEQYF
TRBD2	TRBV5-1	NA	TRBJ2-3	TGCGCCAGCAGCTTGGAGGGGAGGGGCGCAGATACGCAGTATTTT	CASSLEGRGADTQYF
NA	TRBV5-6	NA	TRBJ2-3	TGTGCCAGCAGCTTGGCTCACAGGCCCTTTACGCAGTATTTT	CASSLAHRPFTQYF
NA	TRBV30	NA	TRBJ1-1	TGTGCCTGGAGGCGGGGGGATAGGACTGAAGCTTTCTTT	CAWRRGDRTEAFF